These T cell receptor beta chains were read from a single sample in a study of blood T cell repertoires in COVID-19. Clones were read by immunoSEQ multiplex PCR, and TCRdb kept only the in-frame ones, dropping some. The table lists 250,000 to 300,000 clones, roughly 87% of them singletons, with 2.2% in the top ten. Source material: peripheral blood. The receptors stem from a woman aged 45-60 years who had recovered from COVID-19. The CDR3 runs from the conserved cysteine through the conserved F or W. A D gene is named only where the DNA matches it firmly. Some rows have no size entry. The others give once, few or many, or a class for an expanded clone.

CDR3 protein: CASSNGQRAIYGYTF; CDR3 DNA: TGTGCCAGCAGCAATGGGCAGAGGGCAATCTATGGCTACACCTTC; clone size: once; D gene: -; J gene: TRBJ1-2; V gene: TRBV7-9
CDR3 protein: CASTLNRGTNYGYTF; CDR3 DNA: TGTGCCAGTACCCTAAACAGGGGAACTAACTATGGCTACACCTTC; clone size: -; D gene: TRBD1; J gene: TRBJ1-2; V gene: TRBV19
CDR3 protein: CASTLAGFYEQYF; CDR3 DNA: TGTGCCAGCACCTTAGCGGGATTTTACGAGCAGTACTTC; clone size: -; D gene: TRBD2; J gene: TRBJ2-7; V gene: TRBV28
CDR3 protein: CATSSAWDKKNTEAFF; CDR3 DNA: TGTGCCACCAGCAGTGCCTGGGACAAGAAGAACACTGAAGCTTTCTTT; clone size: -; D gene: -; J gene: TRBJ1-1; V gene: TRBV15
CDR3 protein: CASTRYQETQYF; CDR3 DNA: TGTGCCAGCACTCGGTACCAAGAGACCCAGTACTTC; clone size: -; D gene: -; J gene: TRBJ2-5; V gene: TRBV2
CDR3 protein: CATSDYNYNRDRGPVNYGYTF; CDR3 DNA: TGTGCCACCAGTGACTACAATTATAATAGGGACAGGGGGCCCGTTAACTATGGCTACACCTTC; clone size: -; D gene: TRBD1; J gene: TRBJ1-2; V gene: TRBV24-1
CDR3 protein: CASSLESGGGYGYTF; CDR3 DNA: TGTGCCAGCAGCTTAGAGTCAGGGGGCGGTTATGGCTACACCTTC; clone size: once; D gene: TRBD1; J gene: TRBJ1-2; V gene: TRBV7-9
CDR3 protein: CAWSGRSYNEQFF; CDR3 DNA: TGTGCCTGGAGTGGGAGGTCCTACAATGAGCAGTTCTTC; clone size: -; D gene: -; J gene: TRBJ2-1; V gene: TRBV30
CDR3 protein: CSASLREVQYGYTF; CDR3 DNA: TGCAGTGCTAGTCTCAGGGAGGTTCAGTATGGCTACACCTTC; clone size: -; D gene: -; J gene: TRBJ1-2; V gene: TRBV20-1
CDR3 protein: CASSLGDRGLTEAFF; CDR3 DNA: TGTGCCAGCAGCTTAGGGGACAGGGGGTTAACTGAAGCTTTCTTT; clone size: -; D gene: TRBD1; J gene: TRBJ1-1; V gene: TRBV11-2
CDR3 protein: CASSEGARYEQYF; CDR3 DNA: TGTGCCAGCAGTGAAGGGGCGCGATACGAGCAGTACTTC; clone size: -; D gene: -; J gene: TRBJ2-7; V gene: TRBV2
CDR3 protein: CASSSRTGGSNQPQHF; CDR3 DNA: TGTGCCAGCAGCTCTCGGACAGGTGGAAGCAATCAGCCCCAGCATTTT; clone size: once; D gene: TRBD1; J gene: TRBJ1-5; V gene: TRBV3-1/TRBV3-2
CDR3 protein: CATSREARKAFF; CDR3 DNA: TGTGCCACCAGCAGAGAGGCCCGTAAAGCTTTCTTT; clone size: once; D gene: -; J gene: TRBJ1-1; V gene: TRBV15
CDR3 protein: CASSVRGSGNTIYF; CDR3 DNA: TGTGCCAGCAGCGTAAGGGGCTCTGGAAACACCATATATTTT; clone size: -; D gene: -; J gene: TRBJ1-3; V gene: TRBV9
CDR3 protein: CASSLGGLSNNEQFF; CDR3 DNA: TGTGCCAGCAGCTTAGGAGGGCTTAGTAACAATGAGCAGTTCTTC; clone size: many; D gene: -; J gene: TRBJ2-1; V gene: TRBV11-3
CDR3 protein: CASSFSGSGEQYF; CDR3 DNA: TGTGCCAGCAGCTTTAGCGGGAGTGGCGAGCAGTACTTC; clone size: -; D gene: TRBD2; J gene: TRBJ2-7; V gene: TRBV11-3
CDR3 protein: CASSARTGKEETQYF; CDR3 DNA: TGTGCCAGCAGCGCAAGGACAGGGAAAGAAGAGACCCAGTACTTC; clone size: -; D gene: TRBD1; J gene: TRBJ2-5; V gene: TRBV9
CDR3 protein: CASSESSGSRNNEQFF; CDR3 DNA: TGTGCCAGCAGTGAATCTTCAGGGTCTCGGAACAATGAGCAGTTCTTC; clone size: -; D gene: -; J gene: TRBJ2-1; V gene: TRBV6-1
CDR3 protein: CASSEHTGNYGYTF; CDR3 DNA: TGTGCCAGTAGTGAGCATACGGGGAACTATGGCTACACCTTC; clone size: -; D gene: -; J gene: TRBJ1-2; V gene: TRBV19
CDR3 protein: CASSHRAGAYVADTQYF; CDR3 DNA: TGTGCCAGCAGCCACAGGGCAGGGGCTTACGTCGCAGATACGCAGTATTTT; clone size: -; D gene: -; J gene: TRBJ2-3; V gene: TRBV7-2
CDR3 protein: CASSLGLAGGLTGELFF; CDR3 DNA: TGTGCCAGCAGCCTGGGACTAGCGGGAGGTCTCACCGGGGAGCTGTTTTTT; clone size: -; D gene: TRBD2; J gene: TRBJ2-2; V gene: TRBV7-9
CDR3 protein: CASSYITGVNTEAFF; CDR3 DNA: TGTGCCAGCAGTTACATAACAGGGGTGAACACTGAAGCTTTCTTT; clone size: -; D gene: TRBD1; J gene: TRBJ1-1; V gene: TRBV6-6
CDR3 protein: CASSFSRQRQGYGYTF; CDR3 DNA: TGTGCCAGCAGTTTTAGCAGACAGCGACAAGGATATGGCTACACCTTC; clone size: -; D gene: -; J gene: TRBJ1-2; V gene: TRBV5-6
CDR3 protein: CAWGGQSTKTQYF; CDR3 DNA: TGTGCCTGGGGGGGACAGAGTACTAAGACCCAGTACTTC; clone size: few; D gene: TRBD1; J gene: TRBJ2-5; V gene: TRBV30
CDR3 protein: CASSEGLTDTQYF; CDR3 DNA: TGTGCCAGCAGTGAGGGGCTCACAGATACGCAGTATTTT; clone size: -; D gene: -; J gene: TRBJ2-3; V gene: TRBV6-4
CDR3 protein: CASSLPRRVYEQYF; CDR3 DNA: TGTGCCAGCAGTCTACCCCGGAGGGTCTACGAGCAGTACTTC; clone size: -; D gene: -; J gene: TRBJ2-7; V gene: TRBV28
CDR3 protein: CASSGLEVGRNEQFF; CDR3 DNA: TGTGCCAGCAGCGGACTAGAAGTGGGGAGGAATGAGCAGTTCTTC; clone size: -; D gene: -; J gene: TRBJ2-1; V gene: TRBV9
CDR3 protein: CSVRTGRYNEQFF; CDR3 DNA: TGCAGCGTTCGGACAGGGCGCTACAATGAGCAGTTCTTC; clone size: few; D gene: TRBD1; J gene: TRBJ2-1; V gene: TRBV29-1
CDR3 protein: CASSVVGSGGTDTQYF; CDR3 DNA: TGTGCCAGCAGCGTAGTTGGGAGCGGGGGCACAGATACGCAGTATTTT; clone size: -; D gene: TRBD2; J gene: TRBJ2-3; V gene: TRBV9
CDR3 protein: CASSFGGGSFSYEQYF; CDR3 DNA: TGTGCCAGCAGTTTCGGAGGGGGCTCTTTTTCGTACGAGCAGTACTTC; clone size: -; D gene: -; J gene: TRBJ2-7; V gene: TRBV27
CDR3 protein: CASSQPSGRGQTNEKLFF; CDR3 DNA: TGTGCCAGCAGCCAACCCTCGGGCAGGGGGCAAACTAATGAAAAACTGTTTTTT; clone size: -; D gene: TRBD1; J gene: TRBJ1-4; V gene: TRBV3-1/TRBV3-2
CDR3 protein: CSVGWGRESPLHF; CDR3 DNA: TGCAGCGTTGGTTGGGGTCGGGAATCACCCCTCCACTTT; clone size: -; D gene: -; J gene: TRBJ1-6; V gene: TRBV29-1
CDR3 protein: CASTDTPYRGGNQPQHF; CDR3 DNA: TGTGCCAGTACCGACACACCCTACAGGGGTGGAAATCAGCCCCAGCATTTT; clone size: -; D gene: TRBD1; J gene: TRBJ1-5; V gene: TRBV19
CDR3 protein: CATSSPIAGAIGELFF; CDR3 DNA: TGTGCCACCAGCAGCCCCATAGCGGGAGCAATCGGGGAGCTGTTTTTT; clone size: once; D gene: TRBD2; J gene: TRBJ2-2; V gene: TRBV15
CDR3 protein: CASSQTSGAYPAQYF; CDR3 DNA: TGCGCCAGCAGCCAGACTAGCGGGGCCTACCCTGCGCAGTATTTT; clone size: -; D gene: TRBD2; J gene: TRBJ2-3; V gene: TRBV4-3
CDR3 protein: CASSLDRGLLSGYTF; CDR3 DNA: TGTGCCAGCAGCTTGGACAGGGGACTTTTGAGCGGCTACACCTTC; clone size: -; D gene: TRBD1; J gene: TRBJ1-2; V gene: TRBV5-5
CDR3 protein: CASSLGQGTVEFF; CDR3 DNA: TGTGCCAGCAGTTTAGGACAGGGAACCGTTGAGTTCTTC; clone size: -; D gene: TRBD1; J gene: TRBJ2-1; V gene: TRBV27
CDR3 protein: CASSFTGPGDTEAFF; CDR3 DNA: TGTGCCAGCAGCTTCACAGGGCCAGGGGATACTGAAGCTTTCTTT; clone size: once; D gene: -; J gene: TRBJ1-1; V gene: TRBV5-6
CDR3 protein: CASSQSQGQPQYF; CDR3 DNA: TGTGCCAGCAGCCAGTCCCAAGGACAGCCACAGTACTTC; clone size: -; D gene: -; J gene: TRBJ2-7; V gene: TRBV3-1/TRBV3-2
CDR3 protein: CASSPNQRGGVRFF; CDR3 DNA: TGTGCCAGCAGCCCTAATCAGCGGGGGGGCGTGAGGTTTTTT; clone size: -; D gene: TRBD2; J gene: TRBJ2-2; V gene: TRBV7-2
CDR3 protein: CASSGSPGTDYGYTF; CDR3 DNA: TGCGCCAGCAGCGGCTCGCCCGGGACAGACTATGGCTACACCTTC; clone size: -; D gene: TRBD1; J gene: TRBJ1-2; V gene: TRBV4-1
CDR3 protein: CASSSLAALQETQYF; CDR3 DNA: TGCGCCAGCAGCTCCTTAGCGGCTCTCCAAGAGACCCAGTACTTC; clone size: -; D gene: -; J gene: TRBJ2-5; V gene: TRBV5-1
CDR3 protein: CAWSNGVRAYEQYF; CDR3 DNA: TGTGCCTGGAGTAACGGGGTGCGCGCGTACGAGCAGTACTTC; clone size: -; D gene: -; J gene: TRBJ2-7; V gene: TRBV30
CDR3 protein: CASSLSLGQGALNTEAFF; CDR3 DNA: TGTGCCAGCAGTTTGAGTCTTGGACAGGGGGCCTTGAACACTGAAGCTTTCTTT; clone size: -; D gene: TRBD1; J gene: TRBJ1-1; V gene: TRBV28
CDR3 protein: CATSRAYQGQPQHF; CDR3 DNA: TGTGCCACCAGCAGAGCATATCAGGGACAGCCCCAGCATTTT; clone size: -; D gene: -; J gene: TRBJ1-5; V gene: TRBV15
CDR3 protein: CASSNRGRGYYEQYF; CDR3 DNA: TGTGCCAGCAGTAATAGGGGCAGGGGGTACTACGAGCAGTACTTC; clone size: -; D gene: TRBD1; J gene: TRBJ2-7; V gene: TRBV5-6
CDR3 protein: CASSQTGANSPLHF; CDR3 DNA: TGTGCCAGCAGCCAGACAGGAGCAAATTCACCCCTCCACTTT; clone size: -; D gene: -; J gene: TRBJ1-6; V gene: TRBV7-9
CDR3 protein: CASSRTAERNQPQHF; CDR3 DNA: TGCGCCAGCAGTCGGACAGCTGAGAGAAATCAGCCCCAGCATTTT; clone size: -; D gene: -; J gene: TRBJ1-5; V gene: TRBV4-3
CDR3 protein: CASHNQQGTEAFF; CDR3 DNA: TGTGCCAGCCATAACCAACAGGGGACTGAAGCTTTCTTT; clone size: many; D gene: TRBD1; J gene: TRBJ1-1; V gene: TRBV5-4